The clone carrying this T cell receptor (beta chain) was recorded only once. Its matching antigen is unknown. This sample was taken from a study of vaccination and CD4 T cells after COVID-19. Study overall: The makeup of the convalescents was six males and four females, two of them Hispanic. The authors exposed cells to overlapping spike peptides derived from SARS-CoV-2, HCoV-NL63, HCoV-OC43 and HCoV-229E.

Stated treatment: approximately 9-day PBMC culture with coronavirus spike peptide pools or control peptides (ViraFEST assay). The Oncomine TCR Beta short-read assay sequenced DNA from cultured CD4+ T cells. One entry per CDR3 protein, called by TCRdb with MiXCR from the PCR reads. In the table there are about 22,000 distinct CDR3 sequences, 32% of which are singletons. Study outcomes and limitations: Although the median of SARS-CoV-2-reactive clonotypes rose from about 20 to 38, the change was not significant. Convalescent patients displayed spike mono-reactivity in 304 of 307 vaccine-specific clones.

This TCR was recovered from a human donor with COVID-19. The material sequenced was cultured CD4+ T cells from blood.

The CDR3: CASASAPWKNNEQFF. The CDR3, as DNA: TGTGCCAGCGCTTCGGCCCCCTGGAAAAACAATGAGCAGTTCTTC. The V and J genes are TRBV6-1 and TRBJ2-1, with D uncertain. This CDR3 has 15 amino acids. The ends were cut back, 8 bases at V and 5 bases at J, with 19 bases in the middle. Germline assignment: CDR1 MNHNS and CDR2 SASEGT.